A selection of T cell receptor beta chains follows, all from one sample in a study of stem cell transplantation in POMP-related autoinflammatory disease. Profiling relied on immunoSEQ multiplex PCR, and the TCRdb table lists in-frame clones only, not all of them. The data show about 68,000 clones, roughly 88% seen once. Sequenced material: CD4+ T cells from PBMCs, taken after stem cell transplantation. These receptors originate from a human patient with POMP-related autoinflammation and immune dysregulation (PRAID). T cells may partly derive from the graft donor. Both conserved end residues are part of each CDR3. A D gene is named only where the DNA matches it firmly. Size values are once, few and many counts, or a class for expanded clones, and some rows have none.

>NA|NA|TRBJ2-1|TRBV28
CASEVALGYNEQFF
TGTGCCAGCGAGGTAGCTCTGGGCTACAATGAGCAGTTCTTC
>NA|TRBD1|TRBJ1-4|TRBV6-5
CASTAEGAIEKLFF
TGTGCCAGCACCGCGGAGGGGGCCATTGAAAAACTGTTTTTT
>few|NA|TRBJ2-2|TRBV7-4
CASSFRTAYTGELFF
TGTGCCAGCAGCTTTCGGACAGCATACACCGGGGAGCTGTTTTTT
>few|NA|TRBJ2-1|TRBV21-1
CASSGIDRQRLANEQFF
TGTGCCAGCAGCGGAATCGACAGGCAAAGGTTAGCAAATGAGCAGTTCTTC
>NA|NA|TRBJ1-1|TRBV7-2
CASSHLWSTEAFF
TGTGCCAGCAGCCACTTGTGGAGTACTGAAGCTTTCTTT
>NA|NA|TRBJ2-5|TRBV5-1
CASSLARAYQETQYF
TGCGCCAGCAGCTTGGCCAGGGCGTACCAAGAGACCCAGTACTTC
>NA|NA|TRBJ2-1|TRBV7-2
CASSFQRSGSNEQFF
TGTGCCAGCAGCTTTCAGAGGTCAGGGAGCAATGAGCAGTTCTTC
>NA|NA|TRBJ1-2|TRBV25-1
CASSESGTRIGYTF
TGTGCCAGCAGTGAATCGGGGACAAGAATTGGCTACACCTTC
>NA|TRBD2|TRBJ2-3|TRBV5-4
CASSLGAGGSTDTQYF
TGTGCCAGCAGCTTGGGGGCGGGGGGCAGCACAGATACGCAGTATTTT
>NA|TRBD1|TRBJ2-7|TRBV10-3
CAISDPSTGAPGHEQYF
TGTGCCATCAGTGACCCCTCAACAGGGGCGCCGGGCCACGAGCAGTACTTC
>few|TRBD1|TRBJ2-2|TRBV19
CASKDRGSGELFF
TGTGCCAGTAAAGACAGGGGGTCCGGGGAGCTGTTTTTT
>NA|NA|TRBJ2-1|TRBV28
CASSRPGGVPYNEQFF
TGTGCCAGCAGCCGACCCGGAGGCGTTCCCTACAATGAGCAGTTCTTC
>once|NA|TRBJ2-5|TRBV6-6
CASSYVLSPGGETQYF
TGTGCCAGCAGTTACGTACTATCCCCCGGCGGGGAGACCCAGTACTTC
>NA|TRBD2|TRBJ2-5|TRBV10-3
CAISSSARAGRETQYF
TGTGCCATCAGTTCGTCGGCTAGAGCGGGACGGGAGACCCAGTACTTC
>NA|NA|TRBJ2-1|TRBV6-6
CASSYPPRLSYNEQFF
TGTGCCAGCAGTTACCCCCCCCGCCTCTCCTACAATGAGCAGTTCTTC
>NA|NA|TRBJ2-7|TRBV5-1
CASSLADNSYEQYF
TGCGCCAGCAGCTTAGCCGACAACTCCTACGAGCAGTACTTC
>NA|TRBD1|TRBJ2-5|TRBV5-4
CASSLGQGAKTQYF
TGTGCCAGCAGCTTGGGGCAGGGGGCGAAGACCCAGTACTTC
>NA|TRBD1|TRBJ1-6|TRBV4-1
CASSQVSTGAPLHF
TGCGCCAGCAGCCAAGTTAGTACAGGGGCACCCCTCCACTTT
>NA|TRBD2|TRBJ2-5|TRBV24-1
CATSDPGLAGETQYF
TGTGCCACCAGTGACCCGGGACTAGCTGGGGAGACCCAGTACTTC
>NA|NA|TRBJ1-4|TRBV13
CASSASYRATNEKLFF
TGTGCCAGCAGCGCCTCCTACAGGGCAACTAATGAAAAACTGTTTTTT
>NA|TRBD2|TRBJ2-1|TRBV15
CATSRVRTSGNNEQFF
TGTGCCACCAGCAGAGTCCGGACTAGCGGGAACAATGAGCAGTTCTTC
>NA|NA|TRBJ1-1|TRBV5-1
CASSLGDGRGTEAFF
TGCGCCAGCAGCTTGGGAGACGGGCGGGGCACTGAAGCTTTCTTT
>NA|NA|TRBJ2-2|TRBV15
CATSSKGQARNTGELFF
TGTGCCACCAGCAGTAAGGGCCAGGCAAGGAACACCGGGGAGCTGTTTTTT
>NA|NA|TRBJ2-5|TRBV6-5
CASSPPLFGETQYF
TGTGCCAGCAGTCCCCCCCTATTTGGAGAGACCCAGTACTTC
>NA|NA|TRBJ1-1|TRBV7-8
CASSPTRDRNTEAFF
TGTGCCAGCAGCCCGACAAGAGACAGGAACACTGAAGCTTTCTTT
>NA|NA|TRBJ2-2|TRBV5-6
CASSLYSLSTGELFF
TGTGCCAGCAGCTTGTACAGCCTGAGCACCGGGGAGCTGTTTTTT
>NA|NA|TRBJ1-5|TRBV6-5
CASSSRTDFNQPQHF
TGTGCCAGCAGTAGCAGGACAGACTTCAATCAGCCCCAGCATTTT
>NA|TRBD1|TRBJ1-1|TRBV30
CAWSVLSQGGAFF
TGTGCCTGGAGTGTCCTCTCCCAGGGGGGAGCTTTCTTT
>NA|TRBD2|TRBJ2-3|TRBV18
CASSKMASGGSTQYF
TGTGCCAGCTCAAAAATGGCGAGCGGGGGGTCTACGCAGTATTTT
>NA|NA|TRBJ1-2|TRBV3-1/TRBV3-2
CASSQVSYGYTF
TGTGCCAGCAGCCAAGTAAGTTATGGCTACACCTTC
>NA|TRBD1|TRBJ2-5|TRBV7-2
CASSLEARTGIRETQYF
TGTGCCAGCAGCTTAGAAGCCCGGACAGGGATAAGAGAGACCCAGTACTTC
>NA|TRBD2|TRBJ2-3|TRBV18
CASSPPSGRRTDTQYF
TGTGCCAGCTCACCACCTAGCGGGAGAAGGACAGATACGCAGTATTTT
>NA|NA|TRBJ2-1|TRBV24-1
CATSDFPSHEQFF
TGTGCCACCAGTGATTTTCCCTCCCATGAGCAGTTCTTC
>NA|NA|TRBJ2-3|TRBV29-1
CSVSWGTDTQYF
TGCAGCGTTTCTTGGGGCACAGATACGCAGTATTTT
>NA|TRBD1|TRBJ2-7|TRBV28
CASSSPGQVNPYEQYF
TGTGCCAGCAGTTCGCCGGGACAGGTGAATCCCTACGAGCAGTACTTC
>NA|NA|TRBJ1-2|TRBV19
CASRGRGANYGYTF
TGTGCCAGTAGGGGCAGGGGAGCTAACTATGGCTACACCTTC
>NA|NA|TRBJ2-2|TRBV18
CASSPPEGTNTGELFF
TGTGCCAGCTCACCACCAGAGGGAACGAACACCGGGGAGCTGTTTTTT
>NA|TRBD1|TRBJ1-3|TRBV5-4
CASSQTGGSGNTIYF
TGTGCCAGCAGCCAGACAGGGGGATCTGGAAACACCATATATTTT
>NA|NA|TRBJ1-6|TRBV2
CASSEGQRKYNSPLHF
TGTGCCAGCAGTGAAGGGCAGAGGAAATATAATTCACCCCTCCACTTT
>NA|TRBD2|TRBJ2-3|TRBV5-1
CASTGGGTDTQYF
TGCGCCAGCACCGGGGGGGGCACAGATACGCAGTATTTT
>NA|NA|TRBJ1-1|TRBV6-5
CASSYSGRGSEAFF
TGTGCCAGCAGTTACTCTGGCAGGGGCTCCGAAGCTTTCTTT
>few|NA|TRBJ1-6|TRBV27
CASTKRGRYNSPLHF
TGTGCCAGCACAAAAAGAGGGCGCTATAATTCACCCCTCCACTTT